This T cell receptor (beta chain) was sequenced in a study of blood T cell repertoires in COVID-19. The table lists this clone with a few counts. The ends lost 4 bases at V and 6 bases at J; junction bases unmatched: 5. CDR1 and CDR2 from the germline V gene are KGHSH and LQKENI. This CDR3 region has 14 residues. Clones were read by immunoSEQ multiplex PCR, and TCRdb kept only the in-frame ones, dropping some. The data hold some 49,000 clones, with about four fifths observed a single time. The material sequenced was peripheral blood. The receptor was derived from an older woman with acute or convalescent COVID-19. This chain uses TRBV18 with TRBJ1-2; TRBD1 aligns across 10 bases. The CDR3 bases are TGTGCCAGCTCACTGGGACAGGGGTTGGATGGCTACACCTTC. Translation: CASSLGQGLDGYTF.